These T cell receptor beta chains were read from a single sample in a study of blood T cell repertoires in COVID-19. TCRdb's copy holds only in-frame clones and misses some; the assay was immunoSEQ multiplex PCR. The sample holds around 99,000 clones; about four fifths are singletons and the top ten take about a sixth. The specimen sequenced was peripheral blood. These receptors were collected from a woman of 80 years or more with active or convalescent COVID-19. CDR3s include the opening cysteine and the closing phenylalanine or tryptophan. Fields, in order: J gene, V gene, D gene, clone size, CDR3 protein, CDR3 DNA. A D gene is named only where the DNA matches it firmly. Not all rows give a size; the values are once, few, many and, for expanded clones, a class.

j_gene: TRBJ2-7; v_gene: TRBV2; d_gene: NA; abundance: few; CDR3aa: CASSAQGDYEQYF; CDR3nt: TGTGCCAGCAGTGCGCAGGGTGACTACGAGCAGTACTTC
j_gene: TRBJ2-3; v_gene: TRBV29-1; d_gene: TRBD2; abundance: NA; CDR3aa: CSVELAGRDTQYF; CDR3nt: TGCAGCGTTGAACTAGCGGGAAGAGATACGCAGTATTTT
j_gene: TRBJ2-7; v_gene: TRBV9; d_gene: NA; abundance: NA; CDR3aa: CASSAGGSSSSSYEQYF; CDR3nt: TGTGCCAGCAGTGCCGGGGGTAGCTCATCGAGCTCCTACGAGCAGTACTTC
j_gene: TRBJ2-5; v_gene: TRBV29-1; d_gene: NA; abundance: NA; CDR3aa: CSAARGQETQYF; CDR3nt: TGCAGCGCTGCCCGGGGGCAAGAGACCCAGTACTTC
j_gene: TRBJ2-7; v_gene: TRBV28; d_gene: NA; abundance: once; CDR3aa: CASQNSGYSYEQYF; CDR3nt: TGTGCCAGCCAAAACTCCGGGTACTCCTACGAGCAGTACTTC
j_gene: TRBJ2-7; v_gene: TRBV29-1; d_gene: TRBD1; abundance: NA; CDR3aa: CSVLTGNYEQYF; CDR3nt: TGCAGCGTTTTGACAGGGAACTACGAGCAGTACTTC
j_gene: TRBJ2-6; v_gene: TRBV7-6; d_gene: TRBD2; abundance: once; CDR3aa: CASSLFASGANSGANVLTF; CDR3nt: TGTGCCAGCAGCTTATTCGCTAGCGGGGCCAACTCTGGGGCCAACGTCCTGACTTTC
j_gene: TRBJ2-1; v_gene: TRBV5-1; d_gene: TRBD2; abundance: NA; CDR3aa: CASSYSPSGRNDEQFF; CDR3nt: TGTGCCAGCAGCTATTCCCCTAGCGGGAGGAACGATGAGCAGTTCTTC
j_gene: TRBJ2-1; v_gene: TRBV19; d_gene: TRBD2; abundance: few; CDR3aa: CASSDRGQRAGGPGNEQFF; CDR3nt: TGTGCCAGTAGTGACAGGGGACAGAGAGCGGGAGGGCCCGGGAATGAGCAGTTCTTC
j_gene: TRBJ2-3; v_gene: TRBV7-9; d_gene: TRBD2; abundance: NA; CDR3aa: CASRGADTQYF; CDR3nt: TGTGCCAGCCGGGGGGCAGATACGCAGTATTTT
j_gene: TRBJ2-3; v_gene: TRBV18; d_gene: NA; abundance: once; CDR3aa: CASSPLGPSSLRAVDTQYF; CDR3nt: TGTGCCAGCTCACCACTTGGCCCCAGCTCACTCAGGGCCGTGGATACGCAGTATTTT
j_gene: TRBJ2-2; v_gene: TRBV11-1; d_gene: NA; abundance: NA; CDR3aa: CASSVNRNTGELFF; CDR3nt: TGTGCCAGCAGCGTAAACAGGAACACCGGGGAGCTGTTTTTT
j_gene: TRBJ2-7; v_gene: TRBV4-2; d_gene: TRBD2; abundance: NA; CDR3aa: CASSPGLAGDLKSSYEQYF; CDR3nt: TGTGCCAGCAGCCCCGGACTAGCGGGAGACTTAAAAAGCTCCTACGAGCAGTACTTC
j_gene: TRBJ1-5; v_gene: TRBV23-1; d_gene: TRBD1; abundance: NA; CDR3aa: CASSQSGTAVYSNQPQHF; CDR3nt: TGCGCCAGCAGTCAATCCGGGACAGCAGTCTATAGCAATCAGCCCCAGCATTTT
j_gene: TRBJ2-2; v_gene: TRBV5-1; d_gene: TRBD2; abundance: NA; CDR3aa: CASSLELAGGPNTGELFF; CDR3nt: TGCGCCAGCAGCTTGGAACTAGCGGGAGGGCCGAACACCGGGGAGCTGTTTTTT
j_gene: TRBJ1-2; v_gene: TRBV6-1; d_gene: NA; abundance: NA; CDR3aa: CASSESGQPNYGYTF; CDR3nt: TGTGCCAGCAGTGAATCGGGACAACCTAACTATGGCTACACCTTC
j_gene: TRBJ2-7; v_gene: TRBV5-1; d_gene: NA; abundance: NA; CDR3aa: CASSFEAPYEQYF; CDR3nt: TGCGCCAGCAGCTTTGAGGCGCCCTACGAGCAGTACTTC
j_gene: TRBJ2-4; v_gene: TRBV5-5; d_gene: TRBD2; abundance: NA; CDR3aa: CASSGSLAGGFLAKNIQYF; CDR3nt: TGTGCCAGCAGCGGATCCCTAGCGGGAGGGTTCTTAGCCAAAAACATTCAGTACTTC
j_gene: TRBJ2-7; v_gene: TRBV7-6; d_gene: TRBD2; abundance: NA; CDR3aa: CASSHASGNYEQYF; CDR3nt: TGTGCCAGCAGTCACGCAAGCGGGAATTACGAGCAGTACTTC
j_gene: TRBJ1-4; v_gene: TRBV5-4; d_gene: NA; abundance: NA; CDR3aa: CASSPGRTTNEKLFF; CDR3nt: TGTGCCAGCAGCCCGGGTCGGACTACTAATGAAAAACTGTTTTTT
j_gene: TRBJ2-4; v_gene: TRBV4-1; d_gene: NA; abundance: NA; CDR3aa: CASSQYGLPGVKNIQYF; CDR3nt: TGCGCCAGCAGCCAATACGGCCTACCAGGGGTCAAAAACATTCAGTACTTC
j_gene: TRBJ1-3; v_gene: TRBV5-1; d_gene: TRBD1; abundance: once; CDR3aa: CASSRTGGKSSGNTIYF; CDR3nt: TGTGCCAGCAGTCGGACAGGGGGCAAGAGCTCTGGAAACACCATATATTTT
j_gene: TRBJ2-3; v_gene: TRBV4-2; d_gene: TRBD2; abundance: NA; CDR3aa: CASSQDRPSGRAGVTDTQYF; CDR3nt: TGTGCCAGCAGCCAAGATAGGCCTAGCGGGAGGGCCGGGGTCACAGATACGCAGTATTTT
j_gene: TRBJ2-7; v_gene: TRBV19; d_gene: NA; abundance: NA; CDR3aa: CASSIGRTLGYEQYF; CDR3nt: TGTGCCAGTAGTATAGGTAGGACACTGGGCTACGAGCAGTACTTC
j_gene: TRBJ1-1; v_gene: TRBV20-1; d_gene: NA; abundance: once; CDR3aa: CRASGGTEAFF; CDR3nt: TGCAGGGCTTCGGGGGGTACTGAAGCTTTCTTT
j_gene: TRBJ1-5; v_gene: TRBV18; d_gene: NA; abundance: NA; CDR3aa: CASSPETYSNQPQHF; CDR3nt: TGTGCCAGCTCACCCGAGACTTATAGCAATCAGCCCCAGCATTTT
j_gene: TRBJ1-2; v_gene: TRBV30; d_gene: TRBD1; abundance: few; CDR3aa: CAWSGDRQGGGYTF; CDR3nt: TGTGCCTGGAGTGGGGACCGACAGGGCGGAGGCTACACCTTC
j_gene: TRBJ1-1; v_gene: TRBV4-1; d_gene: TRBD1; abundance: few; CDR3aa: CASSQAGQGGTEAFF; CDR3nt: TGCGCCAGCAGCCAAGCGGGACAGGGGGGCACTGAAGCTTTCTTT
j_gene: TRBJ2-2; v_gene: TRBV4-2; d_gene: NA; abundance: NA; CDR3aa: CASSQSIGELFF; CDR3nt: TGTGCCAGCAGCCAATCCATCGGGGAGCTGTTTTTT
j_gene: TRBJ2-1; v_gene: TRBV7-9; d_gene: TRBD1; abundance: NA; CDR3aa: CASSLLGQGAHEQFF; CDR3nt: TGTGCCAGCAGCTTATTGGGACAGGGGGCCCATGAGCAGTTCTTC
j_gene: TRBJ2-7; v_gene: TRBV18; d_gene: TRBD2; abundance: once; CDR3aa: CASSPSTSGIGEQYF; CDR3nt: TGTGCCAGCTCGCCGTCGACTAGCGGGATAGGTGAGCAGTACTTC
j_gene: TRBJ2-5; v_gene: TRBV7-9; d_gene: NA; abundance: NA; CDR3aa: CASSLRGALAQETQYF; CDR3nt: TGTGCCAGCAGCTTACGCGGGGCACTGGCCCAAGAGACCCAGTACTTC
j_gene: TRBJ2-1; v_gene: TRBV20-1; d_gene: NA; abundance: NA; CDR3aa: CSASGGRGNEQFF; CDR3nt: TGCAGTGCTAGTGGGGGGCGCGGCAATGAGCAGTTCTTC
j_gene: TRBJ2-7; v_gene: TRBV6-1; d_gene: NA; abundance: NA; CDR3aa: CASSESSDSYEQYF; CDR3nt: TGTGCCAGCAGTGAGAGCAGCGACTCCTACGAGCAGTACTTC
j_gene: TRBJ2-5; v_gene: TRBV21-1; d_gene: NA; abundance: NA; CDR3aa: CASSGGLLRETQYF; CDR3nt: TGTGCCAGCAGCGGAGGGCTACTTAGGGAGACCCAGTACTTC
j_gene: TRBJ2-7; v_gene: TRBV4-2; d_gene: NA; abundance: NA; CDR3aa: CASSQATDSYEQYF; CDR3nt: TGTGCCAGCAGTCAGGCGACAGACTCCTACGAGCAGTACTTC
j_gene: TRBJ1-1; v_gene: TRBV6-1; d_gene: NA; abundance: once; CDR3aa: CASSDNRAEAFF; CDR3nt: TGTGCCAGCAGTGATAACAGGGCTGAAGCTTTCTTT
j_gene: TRBJ2-5; v_gene: TRBV11-2; d_gene: TRBD2; abundance: NA; CDR3aa: CASSKGLAGVSETQYF; CDR3nt: TGTGCCAGCAGCAAGGGACTAGCGGGAGTCTCAGAGACCCAGTACTTC
j_gene: TRBJ2-3; v_gene: TRBV12-3/TRBV12-4; d_gene: TRBD1; abundance: NA; CDR3aa: CASRGTGTGFF; CDR3nt: TGTGCCAGCCGAGGGACAGGCACCGGCTTTTTT
j_gene: TRBJ2-3; v_gene: TRBV9; d_gene: TRBD2; abundance: NA; CDR3aa: CASSVGGGLAGEADTQYF; CDR3nt: TGTGCCAGCAGCGTAGGAGGGGGACTAGCGGGAGAGGCAGATACGCAGTATTTT
j_gene: TRBJ2-7; v_gene: TRBV7-9; d_gene: NA; abundance: NA; CDR3aa: CASRAGFGSYEQYF; CDR3nt: TGTGCCAGTCGGGCGGGGTTCGGCTCCTACGAGCAGTACTTC
j_gene: TRBJ1-2; v_gene: TRBV29-1; d_gene: NA; abundance: NA; CDR3aa: CSVLDRSYGYTF; CDR3nt: TGCAGCGTCCTGGACAGATCCTATGGCTACACCTTC
j_gene: TRBJ1-1; v_gene: TRBV4-1; d_gene: TRBD1; abundance: NA; CDR3aa: CASSTPQGAQSYTEAFF; CDR3nt: TGCGCCAGCAGCACTCCCCAGGGGGCCCAATCCTACACTGAAGCTTTCTTT
j_gene: TRBJ2-3; v_gene: TRBV5-1; d_gene: TRBD2; abundance: NA; CDR3aa: CASSLGLAGFTDTQYF; CDR3nt: TGTGCCAGCAGCTTAGGACTAGCGGGGTTCACAGATACGCAGTATTTT
j_gene: TRBJ2-1; v_gene: TRBV9; d_gene: TRBD2; abundance: NA; CDR3aa: CASSVSAGGMGEQFF; CDR3nt: TGTGCCAGCAGCGTTTCAGCGGGAGGGATGGGTGAGCAGTTCTTC
j_gene: TRBJ1-6; v_gene: TRBV27; d_gene: TRBD1; abundance: NA; CDR3aa: CASSSRRGGSRSPLHF; CDR3nt: TGTGCCAGCAGTTCACGACGAGGGGGCTCCAGGTCACCCCTCCACTTT
j_gene: TRBJ2-7; v_gene: TRBV3-1/TRBV3-2; d_gene: TRBD1; abundance: NA; CDR3aa: CASSQLSGTEDEQYF; CDR3nt: TGTGCCAGCAGCCAACTCTCTGGGACAGAAGACGAGCAGTACTTC
j_gene: TRBJ1-1; v_gene: TRBV27; d_gene: NA; abundance: NA; CDR3aa: CASSFRGGTEAFF; CDR3nt: TGTGCCAGCAGTTTCCGGGGGGGCACTGAAGCTTTCTTT
j_gene: TRBJ2-1; v_gene: TRBV5-6; d_gene: TRBD2; abundance: NA; CDR3aa: CASSLEIAGDKYNEQFF; CDR3nt: TGTGCCAGCAGCTTGGAAATAGCGGGAGATAAGTACAATGAGCAGTTCTTC
j_gene: TRBJ2-1; v_gene: TRBV6-2/TRBV6-3; d_gene: TRBD2; abundance: NA; CDR3aa: CASSWLAVNNEQFF; CDR3nt: TGTGCCAGCAGTTGGCTAGCGGTTAACAATGAGCAGTTCTTC
j_gene: TRBJ1-1; v_gene: TRBV10-3; d_gene: TRBD1; abundance: NA; CDR3aa: CAISGRDREDTEAFF; CDR3nt: TGTGCCATCAGTGGCCGGGACAGGGAGGACACTGAAGCTTTCTTT
j_gene: TRBJ1-1; v_gene: TRBV5-1; d_gene: NA; abundance: NA; CDR3aa: CASSFGGTTEAFF; CDR3nt: TGCGCCAGCAGCTTCGGGGGGACCACTGAAGCTTTCTTT
j_gene: TRBJ2-7; v_gene: TRBV30; d_gene: NA; abundance: once; CDR3aa: CAWSRRATTYEQYF; CDR3nt: TGTGCCTGGAGTCGGAGGGCGACAACCTACGAGCAGTACTTC
j_gene: TRBJ2-7; v_gene: TRBV10-3; d_gene: TRBD1; abundance: once; CDR3aa: CAISSGQGARYEQYF; CDR3nt: TGTGCCATCAGTAGCGGACAGGGGGCGCGGTACGAGCAGTACTTC